These 4 T cell receptor beta chains came from one sample sequenced in a study of CD8+CD57+ T cells in acquired aplastic anemia. It was patients with CD8+CD57+ cell expansion by flow cytometry who were chosen for sequencing. TCR beta VDJ and CDR3 were profiled, and genomic DNA was the template. Using its own MiXCR run on the reads, TCRdb lists one record per CDR3 protein. Of 250,000 to 300,000 distinct CDR3 sequences in the sample, 56% are singletons; the top ten hold roughly 1.3%. Source material: sorted CD4+, CD8+, or CD8+CD57+ T cells (not recorded which) from PBMCs. The receptor set was obtained from a human donor with aplastic anemia.

This chain connects TRBV20-1 to TRBJ2-1, with D maybe TRBD1 (7 bases). In germline, CDR1 is DFQATT, CDR2 SNEGSKA (reference sequence). Trimming took off 3 bases at V and 10 bases at J, with 10 bases between the two ends. The CDR3 covers 11 residues. The CDR3 protein is CSASRGREQFF. DNA for the CDR3: TGCAGTGCTAGCAGGGGGAGGGAGCAGTTCTTC.

This clonotype was recorded at least ten times. This chain uses TRBV6-6 with TRBJ1-1; the D is unclear. Germline lookup yields CDR1 MNHNY and CDR2 SVGAGI (reference sequence). The CDR3 loop spans 14 amino acids. The V gene lost 3 bases and the J gene lost 7 bases, with 15 bases spanning the gap. The CDR3 sequence: CASSYSRREYEAFF. The CDR3 nucleotides read TGTGCCAGCAGTTATTCGAGGCGGGAGTATGAAGCTTTCTTT.

Many counts were recorded for this clonotype. One junction end disagrees with the germline gene, perhaps due to a read error. The genes are TRBV12-3 or TRBV12-4 and TRBJ2-3; D possibly corresponds to TRBD2 (5 bases). The CDR3 length is 12 residues. The CDR3, as DNA: TGCGCCAGCAGCTTGCGAGGGGATACGCAGTATTTT. Translation: CASSLRGDTQYF.

The genes are TRBV5-1 and TRBJ1-4; no firm D call. Per the germline V gene, CDR1 is SGHRS and CDR2 is YFSETQ. V lost 3 bases to trimming and J lost 2 bases, with 11 bases between them. There are 15 residues in the CDR3. The DNA for the CDR3 is TGCGCCAGCAGCTCAGGCGAACGGACTAATGAAAAACTGTTTTTT. Protein product: CASSSGERTNEKLFF.